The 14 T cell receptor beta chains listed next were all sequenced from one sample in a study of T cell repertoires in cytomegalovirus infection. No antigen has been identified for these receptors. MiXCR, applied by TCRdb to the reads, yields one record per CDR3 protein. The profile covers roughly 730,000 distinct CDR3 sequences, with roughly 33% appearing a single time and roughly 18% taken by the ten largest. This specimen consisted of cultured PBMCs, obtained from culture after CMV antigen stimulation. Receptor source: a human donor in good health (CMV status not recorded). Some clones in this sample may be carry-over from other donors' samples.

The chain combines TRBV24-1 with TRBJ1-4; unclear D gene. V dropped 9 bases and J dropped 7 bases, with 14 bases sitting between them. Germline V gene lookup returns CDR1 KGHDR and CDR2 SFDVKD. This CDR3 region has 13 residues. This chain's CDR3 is CATQRGSGEKLFF. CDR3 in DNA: TGTGCCACCCAAAGAGGGTCCGGTGAAAAACTGTTTTTT.

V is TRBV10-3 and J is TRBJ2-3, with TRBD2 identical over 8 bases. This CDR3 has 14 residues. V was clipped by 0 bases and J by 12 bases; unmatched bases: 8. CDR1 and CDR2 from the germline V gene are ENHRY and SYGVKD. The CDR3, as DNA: TGTGCCATCAGTGAGTCGACCGGAGCGGGGGTACAGTATTTT. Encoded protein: CAISESTGAGVQYF.

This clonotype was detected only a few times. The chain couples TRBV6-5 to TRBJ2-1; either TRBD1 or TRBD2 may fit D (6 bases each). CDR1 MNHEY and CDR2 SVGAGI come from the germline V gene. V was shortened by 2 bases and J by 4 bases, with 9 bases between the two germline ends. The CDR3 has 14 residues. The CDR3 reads CASSYGGLYNEQFF. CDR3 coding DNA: TGTGCCAGCAGTTACGGGGGGCTGTACAATGAGCAGTTCTTC.

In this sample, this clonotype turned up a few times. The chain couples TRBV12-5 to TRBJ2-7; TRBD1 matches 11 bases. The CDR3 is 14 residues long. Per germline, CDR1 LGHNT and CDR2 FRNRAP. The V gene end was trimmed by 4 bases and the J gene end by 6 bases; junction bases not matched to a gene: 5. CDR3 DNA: TGTGCTAGTGGTTCCGGACAGGGGGCGGCCGAGCAGTACTTC. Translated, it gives CASGSGQGAAEQYF.

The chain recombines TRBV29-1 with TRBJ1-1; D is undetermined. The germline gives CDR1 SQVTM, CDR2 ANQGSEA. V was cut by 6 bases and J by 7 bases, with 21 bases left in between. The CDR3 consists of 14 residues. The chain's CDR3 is CSVGLGQVGSEAFF. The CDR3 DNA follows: TGCAGCGTGGGTCTAGGTCAGGTAGGCAGTGAAGCTTTCTTT.

The CDR3 sequence is CAISLLAGRHSRWEQYF. The CDR3 DNA reads as TGTGCCATCAGCCTACTAGCGGGGCGACACTCCAGGTGGGAGCAGTACTTC. The chain employs TRBV10-3 and TRBJ2-7; 10 bases match TRBD2. Trimming at V came to 6 bases and at J to 7 bases, leaving 18 bases not matched to a gene. Looked up from germline, CDR1 is ENHRY and CDR2 is SYGVKD. This CDR3 spans 17 amino acids.

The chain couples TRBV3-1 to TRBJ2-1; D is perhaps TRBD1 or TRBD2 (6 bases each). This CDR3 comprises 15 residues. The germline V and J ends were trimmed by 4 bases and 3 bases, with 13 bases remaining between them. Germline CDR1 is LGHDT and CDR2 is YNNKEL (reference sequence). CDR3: CASSREGGGYNEQFF. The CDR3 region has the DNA TGTGCCAGCAGCCGAGAGGGGGGTGGCTACAATGAGCAGTTCTTC.

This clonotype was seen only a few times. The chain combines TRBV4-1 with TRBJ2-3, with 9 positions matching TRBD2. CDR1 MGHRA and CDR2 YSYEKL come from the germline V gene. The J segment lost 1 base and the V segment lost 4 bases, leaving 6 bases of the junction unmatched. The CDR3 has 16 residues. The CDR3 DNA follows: TGCGCCAGCAGCCTCGTTAGCGGGAGTGGCACAGATACGCAGTATTTT. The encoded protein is CASSLVSGSGTDTQYF.

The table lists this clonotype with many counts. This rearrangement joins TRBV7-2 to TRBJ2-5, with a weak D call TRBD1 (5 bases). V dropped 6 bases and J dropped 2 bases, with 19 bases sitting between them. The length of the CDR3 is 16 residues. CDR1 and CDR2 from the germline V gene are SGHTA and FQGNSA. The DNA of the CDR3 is TGTGCCAGCAGTTTAAGATGGGGCGCCGGACAAGAGACCCAGTACTTC. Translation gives CASSLRWGAGQETQYF.

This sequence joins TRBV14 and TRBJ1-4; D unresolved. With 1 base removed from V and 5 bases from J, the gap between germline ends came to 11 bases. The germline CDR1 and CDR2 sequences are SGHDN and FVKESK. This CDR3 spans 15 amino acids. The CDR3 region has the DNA TGTGCCAGCAGCCAAGTGGGCGGAAGAAATGAAAAACTGTTTTTT. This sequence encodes CASSQVGGRNEKLFF.

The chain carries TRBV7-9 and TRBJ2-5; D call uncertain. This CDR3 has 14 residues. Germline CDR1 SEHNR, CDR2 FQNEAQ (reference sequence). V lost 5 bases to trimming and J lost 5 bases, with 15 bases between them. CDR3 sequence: CASSPPPTGETQYF. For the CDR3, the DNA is TGTGCCAGCAGCCCTCCTCCTACGGGCGAGACCCAGTACTTC. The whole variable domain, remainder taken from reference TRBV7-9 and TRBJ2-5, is DTGVSQNPRHKITKRGQNVTFRCDPISEHNRLYWYRQTLGQGPEFLTYFQNEAQLEKSRLLSDRFSAERPKGSFSTLEIQRTEQGDSAMYLCASSPPPTGETQYFGPGTRLLVL.

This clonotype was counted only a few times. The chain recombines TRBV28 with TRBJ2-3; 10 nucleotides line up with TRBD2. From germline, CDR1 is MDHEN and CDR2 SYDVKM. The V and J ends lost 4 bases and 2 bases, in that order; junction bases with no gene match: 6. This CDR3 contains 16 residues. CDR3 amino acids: CASSWRLAGDTDTQYF. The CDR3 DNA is TGTGCCAGCAGTTGGCGCCTAGCGGGAGACACAGATACGCAGTATTTT.

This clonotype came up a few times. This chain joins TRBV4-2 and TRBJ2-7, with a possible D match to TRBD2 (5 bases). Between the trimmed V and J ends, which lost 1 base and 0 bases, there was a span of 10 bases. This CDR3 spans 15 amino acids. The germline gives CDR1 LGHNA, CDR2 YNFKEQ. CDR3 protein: CASSQVGRGSYEQYF. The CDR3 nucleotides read TGTGCCAGCAGCCAAGTGGGCCGGGGCTCCTACGAGCAGTACTTC.

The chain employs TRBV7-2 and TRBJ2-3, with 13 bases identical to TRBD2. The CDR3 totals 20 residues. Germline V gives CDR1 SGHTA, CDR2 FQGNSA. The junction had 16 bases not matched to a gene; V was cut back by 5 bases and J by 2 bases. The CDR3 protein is CASSHQPYRTSGGPTDTQYF. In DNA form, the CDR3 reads TGTGCCAGCAGCCATCAGCCATACCGGACTAGCGGGGGACCCACAGATACGCAGTATTTT. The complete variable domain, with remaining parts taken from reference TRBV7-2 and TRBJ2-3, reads GAGVSQSPSNKVTEKGKDVELRCDPISGHTALYWYRQSLGQGLEFLIYFQGNSAPDKSGLPSDRFSAERTGGSVSTLTIQRTQQEDSAVYLCASSHQPYRTSGGPTDTQYFGPGTRLTVL.